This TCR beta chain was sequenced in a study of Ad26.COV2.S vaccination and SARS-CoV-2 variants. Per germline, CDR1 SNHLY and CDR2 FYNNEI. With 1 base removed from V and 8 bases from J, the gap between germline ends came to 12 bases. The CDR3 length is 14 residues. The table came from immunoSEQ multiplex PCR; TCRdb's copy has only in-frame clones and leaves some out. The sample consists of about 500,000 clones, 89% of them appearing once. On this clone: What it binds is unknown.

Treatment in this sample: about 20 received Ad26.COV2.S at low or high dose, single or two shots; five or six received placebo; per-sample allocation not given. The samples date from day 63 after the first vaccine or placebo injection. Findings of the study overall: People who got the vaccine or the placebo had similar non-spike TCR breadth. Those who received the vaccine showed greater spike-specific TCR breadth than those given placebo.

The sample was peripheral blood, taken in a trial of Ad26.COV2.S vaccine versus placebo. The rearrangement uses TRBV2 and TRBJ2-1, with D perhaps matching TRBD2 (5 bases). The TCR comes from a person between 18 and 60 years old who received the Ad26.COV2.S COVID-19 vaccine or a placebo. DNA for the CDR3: TGTGCCAGCAGTGAAGATACTAGTACGGATGAGCAGTTCTTC. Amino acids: CASSEDTSTDEQFF.